What follows is one TCR beta chain and its context. Germline CDR1 is LNHDA and CDR2 is SQIVND (reference sequence). The CDR3 spans 14 residues. The V gene lost 7 bases and the J gene lost 8 bases, with 18 bases spanning the gap. Original methodology: Amplification from reference gene primers served as the basis for estimated nucleated cell counts. The table came from immunoSEQ multiplex PCR; TCRdb's copy has only in-frame clones and leaves some out. V and J calls and clone size follow that table, whereas D and trimming were derived from the DNA. This sample has roughly 110,000 clones, with around nine tenths found just once. This sample stems from a study of blood T cell repertoires in COVID-19. Whole-study context: Italy, Spain and the United States were the sources of the convalescent and acute COVID-19 samples. In each case, the material was cDNA or gDNA derived from T cells, B-cell-depleted T cells, or PBMCs.

Sequencing input: peripheral blood. The receptor was isolated from a woman aged 25 to 39 with acute or convalescent COVID-19. The chain employs TRBV19 and TRBJ2-1; maybe TRBD2 (6 bases). This CDR3 is CASNRDSLPDEQFF. The CDR3 nucleotides read TGTGCCAGTAACCGGGACTCTCTGCCAGATGAGCAGTTCTTC. The whole variable domain, remainder taken from reference TRBV19 and TRBJ2-1, is DGGITQSPKYLFRKEGQNVTLSCEQNLNHDAMYWYRQDPGQGLRLIYYSQIVNDFQKGDIAEGYSVSREKKESFPLTVTSAQKNPTAFYLCASNRDSLPDEQFFGPGTRLTVL.